These 11 T cell receptor beta chains originate from one sample sequenced in a study of PD-1 blockade in classical Hodgkin lymphoma. The method was immunoSEQ multiplex PCR; TCRdb's version includes in-frame clones alone and lacks a portion of them. The profile shows about 33,000 clones, approximately 67% of them singletons. Time point: cycle 4 day 1 (C4D1), after about 6 weeks of nivolumab. Relapse was seen in all patients after autologous stem cell transplantation, and brentuximab vedotin exposure was variable. The sequenced sample was peripheral blood mononuclear cells (PBMCs), obtained before the fourth cycle of nivolumab. These receptors originate from a human donor with classical Hodgkin lymphoma.

This chain uses TRBV9 with TRBJ2-5; D unclear. Looked up from germline, CDR1 is SGDLS and CDR2 is YYNGEE. Trimming pared 0 bases from V and 1 base from J, leaving 7 bases between. The CDR3 loop spans 14 amino acids. This chain's CDR3 is CASSVGWIQETQYF. The CDR3 region has the DNA TGTGCCAGCAGCGTAGGTTGGATCCAAGAGACCCAGTACTTC.

The chain recombines TRBV9 with TRBJ1-1, with D tentatively TRBD1 (5 bases). The CDR3 is 15 amino acids. The V and J ends lost 0 bases and 6 bases respectively, with 15 bases between them. CDR1 and CDR2 from the germline V gene are SGDLS and YYNGEE. The CDR3 loop reads CASSVDNRPSAEAFF. The CDR3 DNA reads as TGTGCCAGCAGCGTAGATAACAGGCCTTCCGCTGAAGCTTTCTTT.

J is TRBJ1-2 and V is TRBV29-1, with D possibly matching TRBD1 (5 bases). V lost 3 bases and J 4 bases, leaving 15 bases between the germline ends. This CDR3 contains 14 residues. The germline V gene has CDR1 SQVTM and CDR2 ANQGSEA. CDR3 DNA: TGCAGCGTTGAGGGGACGGATATACTCTATGGCTACACCTTC. Translated, it gives CSVEGTDILYGYTF. Complete variable domain (other parts from reference TRBV29-1 and TRBJ1-2): SAVISQKPSRDICQRGTSLTIQCQVDSQVTMMFWYRQQPGQSLTLIATANQGSEATYESGFVIDKFPISRPNLTFSTLTVSNMSPEDSSIYLCSVEGTDILYGYTFGSGTRLTVV.

The genes are TRBV1 and TRBJ2-3; TRBD2 is the table's D call and was not checked against the DNA. TRBV1 is recorded as a pseudogene. This CDR3 region has 14 residues. For the CDR3, the DNA is TGCACCAGCAGCCAAGGTGCGCCAACAGATACGCAGTATTTT. Translated: CTSSQGAPTDTQYF.

The chain uses TRBV11-2 and TRBJ2-3; the D is unclear. The V gene's germline CDR1 is SGHAT and CDR2 FQNNGV. The CDR3 length is 14 residues. V gave up 0 bases and J gave up 0 bases, with 4 bases separating them. CDR3 sequence: CASSLDSSTDTQYF. The CDR3 bases are TGTGCCAGCAGCTTAGATTCTAGCACAGATACGCAGTATTTT.

The V and J genes are TRBV5-6 and TRBJ2-7; 9 nucleotides align to TRBD1. Germline lookup yields CDR1 SGHDT and CDR2 YYEEEE. V was clipped by 6 bases and J by 1 base; unmatched bases: 8. The length of the CDR3 is 15 residues. This CDR3 is CASTRDRGNSYEQYF. The CDR3 DNA reads as TGTGCCAGCACCCGAGACAGGGGGAATTCCTACGAGCAGTACTTC.

The rearrangement uses TRBV27 and TRBJ1-4; D unresolved. The CDR3 is 14 residues long. The V gene's germline CDR1 is MNHEY and CDR2 SMNVEV (reference sequence). The V end lost 6 bases, the J end lost 0 bases, and 8 bases lay between the germline ends. For the CDR3, the DNA is TGTGCCAGCAGGGGCAGTGCAACTAATGAAAAACTGTTTTTT. Its protein product is CASRGSATNEKLFF.

The chain links TRBV30 to TRBJ2-7, with D unclear. V shed 4 bases and J shed 4 bases, with 8 bases lying between them. Germline V gene lookup returns CDR1 GTSNPN and CDR2 SVGIG (reference sequence). CDR3 size: 11 residues. The CDR3 sequence is CAWNLGYEQYF. In nucleotides, the CDR3 is TGTGCCTGGAATTTAGGGTACGAGCAGTACTTC.

Only a few counts were recorded for this clone. This sequence joins TRBV11-2 and TRBJ2-4; D gene uncertain. Trimming cost V 0 bases and J 6 bases, with 12 bases left between them. CDR3 size: 15 residues. Germline CDR1 SGHAT, CDR2 FQNNGV. The CDR3 protein is CASSLDLLGSNIQYF. The CDR3 nucleotides read TGTGCCAGCAGCTTAGATCTTCTAGGATCAAACATTCAGTACTTC.

The chain links TRBV30 to TRBJ2-7; D gene uncertain. Per germline, CDR1 GTSNPN and CDR2 SVGIG (reference sequence). Trimming left V 3 bases short and J 3 bases short, with 6 bases between. The CDR3 is 11 residues long. CDR3 sequence: CAWRDRYEQYF. The CDR3 nucleotides are TGTGCCTGGAGGGACCGCTACGAGCAGTACTTC.

This rearrangement joins TRBV6-4 to TRBJ2-4, with 10 bases identical to TRBD2. CDR3 length: 17 amino acids. Trimming cost V 7 bases and J 0 bases; bases outside gene matches: 9. CDR1 is MRHNA, CDR2 SNTAGT, per germline. The CDR3 bases are TGTGCCAGCAAGGTAGCGGGGGGAAATTTAGCCAAAAACATTCAGTACTTC. Its protein is CASKVAGGNLAKNIQYF.